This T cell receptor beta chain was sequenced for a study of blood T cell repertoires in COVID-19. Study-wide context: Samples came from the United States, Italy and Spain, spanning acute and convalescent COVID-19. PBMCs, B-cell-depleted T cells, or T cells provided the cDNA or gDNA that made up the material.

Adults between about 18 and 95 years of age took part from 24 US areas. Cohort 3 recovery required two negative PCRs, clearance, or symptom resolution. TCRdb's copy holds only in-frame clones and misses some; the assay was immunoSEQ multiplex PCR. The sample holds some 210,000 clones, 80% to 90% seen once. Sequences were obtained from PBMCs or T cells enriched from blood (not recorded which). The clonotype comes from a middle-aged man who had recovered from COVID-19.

This CDR3 is CASSQYARSTDTQYF. Written as DNA, the CDR3 is TGCGCCAGCAGTCAATATGCGAGAAGCACAGATACGCAGTATTTT. The chain combines TRBV23-1 with TRBJ2-3; no reliable D call. TRBV23-1 counts as an open reading frame of uncertain function. This CDR3 has 15 residues. Trimming took off 1 base at V and 0 bases at J, with 8 bases between the two ends.